This paragraph reports one TCR beta chain. This sample was taken from a study of OX40 agonist ivuxolimab in advanced cancers. Here immunoSEQ multiplex PCR was the method, and the copy in TCRdb shows in-frame clones only, minus some. The top ten clones hold 24% of a sample with tens of thousands of clones, roughly 93% of them seen once. The CDR3 is 19 amino acids. J was trimmed by 4 bases and V by 1 base; bases with no gene match: 13. Germline assignment: CDR1 SGHNT and CDR2 YYREEE (reference sequence). Material: CD4+ or CD8+ T cells sorted from blood, obtained in a trial of the OX40 agonist ivuxolimab. The rearrangement uses TRBV5-4 and TRBJ2-1; TRBD2 agrees at 11 bases. This sequence originates from an adult with an advanced solid tumor such as melanoma, head and neck, liver or kidney cancer. CDR3 residues: CASSLLGFTGTSGYNEQFF. CDR3 DNA sequence: TGTGCCAGCAGCTTGTTGGGGTTTACCGGGACTAGCGGATACAATGAGCAGTTCTTC.